The rows below give T cell receptor beta chains drawn from one sample of a study of OX40 agonist ivuxolimab in advanced cancers. Data came from immunoSEQ multiplex PCR; TCRdb stores just in-frame clones and leaves some out. The repertoire includes some 150,000 clones, about nine tenths of them detected once, and 0.95% to 1.4% sits in the top ten. The sample here was CD4+ or CD8+ T cells sorted from blood, taken in a trial of the OX40 agonist ivuxolimab. The source is an adult with an advanced solid tumor such as melanoma, head and neck, liver or kidney cancer. Each CDR3 is given with its conserved first and last residue. The order of the fields is D gene, clone size, V gene, J gene, CDR3 protein, CDR3 DNA. D genes are given only for firm matches. Only some rows state a clone size, as once, few, many or a class for expanded clones.

d_call: .; clone_size: .; v_call: TRBV5-1; j_call: TRBJ2-7; cdr3_aa: CASSLEVETEQYF; cdr3_nt: TGCGCCAGCAGCTTGGAGGTGGAAACCGAGCAGTACTTC
d_call: .; clone_size: .; v_call: TRBV4-3; j_call: TRBJ1-5; cdr3_aa: CASSQTGGDQPQHF; cdr3_nt: TGCGCCAGCAGCCAAACAGGTGGGGATCAGCCCCAGCATTTT
d_call: .; clone_size: .; v_call: TRBV6-5; j_call: TRBJ2-5; cdr3_aa: CASSAQGGETQYF; cdr3_nt: TGTGCCAGCAGTGCCCAGGGTGGGGAGACCCAGTACTTC
d_call: TRBD2; clone_size: .; v_call: TRBV7-3; j_call: TRBJ2-7; cdr3_aa: CASSLGGAGGRYEQYF; cdr3_nt: TGTGCCAGCAGCTTAGGCGGCGCGGGGGGTCGATACGAGCAGTACTTC
d_call: .; clone_size: .; v_call: TRBV19; j_call: TRBJ1-2; cdr3_aa: CASSIETVRFGYTF; cdr3_nt: TGTGCCAGTAGTATAGAGACAGTTCGCTTCGGCTACACCTTC
d_call: .; clone_size: .; v_call: TRBV11-2; j_call: TRBJ2-5; cdr3_aa: CASSLSRETQYF; cdr3_nt: TGTGCCAGCAGCTTAAGCCGCGAGACCCAGTACTTC
d_call: .; clone_size: .; v_call: TRBV6-1; j_call: TRBJ2-7; cdr3_aa: CASVQRVSQYF; cdr3_nt: TGTGCCAGCGTTCAAAGGGTTTCGCAGTACTTC
d_call: .; clone_size: .; v_call: TRBV10-1; j_call: TRBJ1-4; cdr3_aa: CASSEDRAGGRIEKLFF; cdr3_nt: TGCGCCAGCAGTGAGGATAGGGCAGGTGGAAGGATTGAAAAACTGTTTTTT
d_call: .; clone_size: .; v_call: TRBV21-1; j_call: TRBJ1-1; cdr3_aa: CASRALQGWDTEAFF; cdr3_nt: TGTGCCAGCAGAGCTCTACAGGGGTGGGACACTGAAGCTTTCTTT
d_call: .; clone_size: .; v_call: TRBV6-4; j_call: TRBJ2-1; cdr3_aa: CASSVRPHNEQFF; cdr3_nt: TGTGCCAGCAGCGTTCGCCCCCACAATGAGCAGTTCTTC
d_call: TRBD1; clone_size: .; v_call: TRBV6-1; j_call: TRBJ1-2; cdr3_aa: CASSDPTGTYGYTF; cdr3_nt: TGTGCCAGCAGTGACCCGACAGGGACCTATGGCTACACCTTC
d_call: .; clone_size: .; v_call: TRBV25-1; j_call: TRBJ2-5; cdr3_aa: CASIRSGEETQYF; cdr3_nt: TGTGCCAGCATCCGAAGTGGGGAAGAGACCCAGTACTTC
d_call: .; clone_size: .; v_call: TRBV4-1; j_call: TRBJ2-1; cdr3_aa: CASSEYKNEQFF; cdr3_nt: TGCGCCAGCAGCGAATATAAAAATGAGCAGTTCTTC
d_call: .; clone_size: .; v_call: TRBV15; j_call: TRBJ1-5; cdr3_aa: CATSRDARGLNQPQHF; cdr3_nt: TGTGCCACCAGCCGCGACGCCCGGGGCCTCAATCAGCCCCAGCATTTT
d_call: TRBD1; clone_size: once; v_call: TRBV7-3; j_call: TRBJ1-1; cdr3_aa: CASSLAASGQAEAFF; cdr3_nt: TGTGCCAGCAGCTTAGCGGCTTCGGGACAGGCTGAAGCTTTCTTT
d_call: .; clone_size: .; v_call: TRBV27; j_call: TRBJ2-1; cdr3_aa: CASISSPFSSYNEQFF; cdr3_nt: TGTGCCAGCATCTCTTCCCCCTTCAGCTCCTACAATGAGCAGTTCTTC
d_call: .; clone_size: .; v_call: TRBV13; j_call: TRBJ1-1; cdr3_aa: CASSLDSAYTEAFF; cdr3_nt: TGTGCCAGCAGCTTGGACAGCGCGTACACTGAAGCTTTCTTT
d_call: .; clone_size: .; v_call: TRBV7-3; j_call: TRBJ2-3; cdr3_aa: CASSLMGQSTDTQYF; cdr3_nt: TGTGCCAGCAGCTTAATGGGACAAAGTACAGATACGCAGTATTTT
d_call: TRBD1; clone_size: once; v_call: TRBV6-1; j_call: TRBJ2-2; cdr3_aa: CASSGTGVTGELFF; cdr3_nt: TGTGCCAGCAGTGGGACAGGGGTCACCGGGGAGCTGTTTTTT
d_call: .; clone_size: .; v_call: TRBV10-2; j_call: TRBJ1-3; cdr3_aa: CASKDTSGNTIYF; cdr3_nt: TGCGCCAGCAAGGACACTTCTGGAAACACCATATATTTT
d_call: TRBD1; clone_size: .; v_call: TRBV18; j_call: TRBJ1-5; cdr3_aa: CASSPGTDSNQPQHF; cdr3_nt: TGTGCCAGCTCACCCGGGACAGATAGCAATCAGCCCCAGCATTTT
d_call: TRBD1; clone_size: .; v_call: TRBV7-2; j_call: TRBJ2-3; cdr3_aa: CASSAGDRRSTDTQYF; cdr3_nt: TGTGCCAGCAGCGCCGGGGACAGGAGAAGCACAGATACGCAGTATTTT
d_call: TRBD2; clone_size: .; v_call: TRBV5-4; j_call: TRBJ2-7; cdr3_aa: CASSRGSPSYEQYF; cdr3_nt: TGTGCCAGCAGTCGCGGGAGCCCCTCCTACGAGCAGTACTTC
d_call: TRBD1; clone_size: .; v_call: TRBV27; j_call: TRBJ1-2; cdr3_aa: CASSFKGQDYGYTF; cdr3_nt: TGTGCCAGCAGTTTTAAGGGACAGGACTATGGCTACACCTTC
d_call: .; clone_size: .; v_call: TRBV7-9; j_call: TRBJ1-4; cdr3_aa: CASRATATNEKLFF; cdr3_nt: TGTGCCAGCAGGGCAACTGCAACTAATGAAAAACTGTTTTTT
d_call: .; clone_size: .; v_call: TRBV28; j_call: TRBJ1-4; cdr3_aa: CASSLRGEKLFF; cdr3_nt: TGTGCCAGCAGTTTGAGAGGTGAAAAACTGTTTTTT
d_call: .; clone_size: .; v_call: TRBV9; j_call: TRBJ2-1; cdr3_aa: CASSVGGGTNEQFF; cdr3_nt: TGTGCCAGCAGCGTAGGCGGTGGCACAAATGAGCAGTTCTTC
d_call: .; clone_size: .; v_call: TRBV5-6; j_call: TRBJ2-5; cdr3_aa: CASSQKFLGETQYF; cdr3_nt: TGTGCCAGCAGCCAGAAATTTTTAGGGGAGACCCAGTACTTC
d_call: TRBD2; clone_size: .; v_call: TRBV15; j_call: TRBJ2-1; cdr3_aa: CATSRGRGRAHEQFF; cdr3_nt: TGTGCCACCAGCAGAGGCCGCGGGAGGGCACATGAGCAGTTCTTC
d_call: TRBD2; clone_size: .; v_call: TRBV28; j_call: TRBJ2-3; cdr3_aa: CASSLFRTSGFTDTQYF; cdr3_nt: TGTGCCAGCAGTCTCTTCCGGACTAGCGGCTTCACAGATACGCAGTATTTT
d_call: .; clone_size: .; v_call: TRBV6-5; j_call: TRBJ2-7; cdr3_aa: CASSYLISHEQYF; cdr3_nt: TGTGCCAGCAGTTACCTCATCTCTCACGAGCAGTACTTC
d_call: TRBD1; clone_size: .; v_call: TRBV28; j_call: TRBJ1-5; cdr3_aa: CASSLWTGGENQPQHF; cdr3_nt: TGTGCCAGCAGTTTATGGACAGGGGGTGAGAATCAGCCCCAGCATTTT
d_call: TRBD2; clone_size: .; v_call: TRBV7-2; j_call: TRBJ2-7; cdr3_aa: CASSLEVAGTPHEQYF; cdr3_nt: TGTGCCAGCAGCTTAGAGGTAGCGGGGACCCCTCACGAGCAGTACTTC
d_call: .; clone_size: .; v_call: TRBV7-9; j_call: TRBJ2-7; cdr3_aa: CASSFGMRGGEYF; cdr3_nt: TGTGCCAGCAGCTTTGGGATGAGGGGGGGAGAGTACTTC
d_call: TRBD1; clone_size: once; v_call: TRBV6-5; j_call: TRBJ2-7; cdr3_aa: CASSYRQGEEQYF; cdr3_nt: TGTGCCAGCAGTTATCGGCAGGGGGAGGAGCAGTACTTC
d_call: .; clone_size: .; v_call: TRBV4-2; j_call: TRBJ1-1; cdr3_aa: CASSRTENTEAFF; cdr3_nt: TGTGCCAGCAGCCGGACAGAGAACACTGAAGCTTTCTTT
d_call: .; clone_size: .; v_call: TRBV18; j_call: TRBJ1-4; cdr3_aa: CASSPPRGEKLFF; cdr3_nt: TGTGCCAGCTCACCACCAAGGGGGGAAAAACTGTTTTTT
d_call: .; clone_size: .; v_call: TRBV7-8; j_call: TRBJ1-5; cdr3_aa: CASSFQPQHF; cdr3_nt: TGTGCCAGCAGCTTCCAGCCCCAGCATTTT